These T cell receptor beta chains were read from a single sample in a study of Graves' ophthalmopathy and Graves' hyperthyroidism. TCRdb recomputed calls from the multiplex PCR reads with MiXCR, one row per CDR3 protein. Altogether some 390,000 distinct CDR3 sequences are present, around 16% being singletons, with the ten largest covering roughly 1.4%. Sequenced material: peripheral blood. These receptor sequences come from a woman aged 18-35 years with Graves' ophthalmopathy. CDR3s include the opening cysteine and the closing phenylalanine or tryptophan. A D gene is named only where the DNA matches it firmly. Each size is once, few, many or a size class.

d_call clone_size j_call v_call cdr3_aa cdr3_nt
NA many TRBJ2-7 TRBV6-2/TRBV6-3 CASSTGTLGGYEQYF TGTGCCAGCAGTACCGGGACTTTAGGGGGATACGAGCAGTACTTC
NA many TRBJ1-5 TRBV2 CASGGLDQPQHF TGTGCCAGCGGGGGGTTGGATCAGCCCCAGCATTTT
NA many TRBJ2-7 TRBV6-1 CASSEARVLVRYEQYF TGTGCCAGCAGTGAAGCCCGGGTACTCGTCCGCTACGAGCAGTACTTC
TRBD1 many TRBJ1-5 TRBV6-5 CASSSHRGLGNQPQHF TGTGCCAGCAGTTCACACAGGGGTTTGGGCAATCAGCCCCAGCATTTT
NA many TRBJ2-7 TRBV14 CASSPIAGSYEQYF TGTGCCAGCAGCCCCATTGCGGGGAGCTACGAGCAGTACTTC
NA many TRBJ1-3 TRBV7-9 CASSTTSDTIYF TGTGCCAGCAGCACTACGAGCGACACCATATATTTT
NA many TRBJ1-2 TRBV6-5 CASSPSVTGGYTF TGTGCCAGCAGCCCGAGCGTTACGGGTGGCTACACCTTC
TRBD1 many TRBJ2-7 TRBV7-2 CASSTRTGPYEQYF TGTGCCAGCAGCACCCGGACAGGGCCCTACGAGCAGTACTTC
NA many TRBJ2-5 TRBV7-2 CASSLGRMTQYF TGTGCCAGCAGCTTAGGCCGCATGACCCAGTACTTC
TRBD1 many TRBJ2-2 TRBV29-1 CSVTPPGQGLTGELFF TGCAGCGTGACACCCCCGGGACAGGGGTTAACCGGGGAGCTGTTTTTT
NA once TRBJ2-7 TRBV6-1 CASSEWGRSRDSGEQYF TGTGCCAGCAGTGAATGGGGGCGGAGCAGGGACTCCGGCGAGCAGTACTTC
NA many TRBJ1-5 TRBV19 CASTSPGEVGNQPQHF TGTGCCAGTACCAGCCCCGGGGAGGTCGGCAATCAGCCCCAGCATTTT
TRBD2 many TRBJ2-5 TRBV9 CASSVGGTSGVQETQYF TGTGCCAGCAGCGTAGGAGGGACTAGCGGAGTACAAGAGACCCAGTACTTC
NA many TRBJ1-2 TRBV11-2 CASSWEGSGISRGYTF TGTGCCAGCAGCTGGGAAGGGAGCGGGATTTCCCGTGGCTACACCTTC
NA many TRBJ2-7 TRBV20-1 CSARMGGSYEQYF TGCAGTGCTAGGATGGGGGGATCCTACGAGCAGTACTTC
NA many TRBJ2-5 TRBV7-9 CASSWGGRETQYF TGTGCCAGCTCCTGGGGGGGCCGAGAGACCCAGTACTTC
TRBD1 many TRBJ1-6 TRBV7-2 CASSLATGGLSPLHF TGTGCCAGCAGCTTAGCCACAGGGGGTTTATCACCCCTCCACTTT
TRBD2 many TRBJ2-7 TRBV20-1 CSARDSGKGSYEQYF TGCAGTGCTAGGGATAGCGGGAAAGGCTCCTACGAGCAGTACTTC